In this sample, the clone carrying this T cell receptor (beta chain) turned up many times. The library targeted TCRbeta and was prepared with unique molecular identifiers. One entry per CDR3 protein results from TCRdb running MiXCR on the PCR reads. This table holds over 550,000 distinct CDR3 sequences, roughly a tenth found once. V was cut by 2 bases and J by 7 bases, with 9 bases left in between. There are 12 residues in the CDR3. Germline values: CDR1 MNHEY, CDR2 SVGAGI. These data are taken from a study of T-cell reconstitution after alpha-beta-depleted transplantation in children. Specimen: PBMCs from the stem cell graft donor, collected from the stem cell graft. The chain combines TRBV6-5 with TRBJ2-7, with unresolved D. The sequence came from a human donor who donated a stem cell graft to a child with acute myeloid leukemia. In DNA form, the CDR3 reads TGTGCCAGCAGTTACCCTCCCGGGGAGCAGTACTTC. Translated: CASSYPPGEQYF.